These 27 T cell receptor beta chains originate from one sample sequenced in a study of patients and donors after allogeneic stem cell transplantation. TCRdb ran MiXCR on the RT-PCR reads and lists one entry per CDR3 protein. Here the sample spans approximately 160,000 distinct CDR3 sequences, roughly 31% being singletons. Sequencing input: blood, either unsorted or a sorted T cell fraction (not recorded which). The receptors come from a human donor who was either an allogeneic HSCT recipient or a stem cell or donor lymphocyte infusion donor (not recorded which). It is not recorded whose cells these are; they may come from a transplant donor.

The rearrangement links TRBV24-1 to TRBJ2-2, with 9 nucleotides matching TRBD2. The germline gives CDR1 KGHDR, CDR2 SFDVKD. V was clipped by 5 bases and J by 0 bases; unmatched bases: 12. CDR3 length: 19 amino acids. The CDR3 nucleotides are TGTGCCACCAGTGGACGGACTAGCGATGCCGAACCGAACACCGGGGAGCTGTTTTTT. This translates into CATSGRTSDAEPNTGELFF.

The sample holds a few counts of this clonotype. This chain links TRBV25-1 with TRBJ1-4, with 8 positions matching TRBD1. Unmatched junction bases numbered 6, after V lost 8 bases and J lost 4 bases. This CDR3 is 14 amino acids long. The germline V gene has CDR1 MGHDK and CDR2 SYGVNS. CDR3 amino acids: CASGRQGSNEKLFF. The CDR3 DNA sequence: TGTGCCAGCGGCAGACAGGGGAGTAATGAAAAACTGTTTTTT.

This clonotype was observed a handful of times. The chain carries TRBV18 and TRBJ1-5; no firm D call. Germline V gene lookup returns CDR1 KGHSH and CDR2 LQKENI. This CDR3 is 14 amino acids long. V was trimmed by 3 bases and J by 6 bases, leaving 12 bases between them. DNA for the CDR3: TGTGCCAGCTCACCCACAGCGGGCAGTCAGCCCCAGCATTTT. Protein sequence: CASSPTAGSQPQHF.

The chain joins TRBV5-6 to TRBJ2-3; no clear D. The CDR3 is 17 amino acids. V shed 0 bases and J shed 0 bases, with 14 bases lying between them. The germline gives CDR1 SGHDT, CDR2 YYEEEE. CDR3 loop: CASSLASFRDSTDTQYF. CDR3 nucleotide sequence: TGTGCCAGCAGCTTGGCCTCTTTCCGCGATAGCACAGATACGCAGTATTTT.

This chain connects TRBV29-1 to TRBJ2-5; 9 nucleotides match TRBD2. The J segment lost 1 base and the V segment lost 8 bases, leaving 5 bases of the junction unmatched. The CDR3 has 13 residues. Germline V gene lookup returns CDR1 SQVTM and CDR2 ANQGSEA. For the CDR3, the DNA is TGCAGCATCTCGACTAGCGGCCAAGAGACCCAGTACTTC. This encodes CSISTSGQETQYF. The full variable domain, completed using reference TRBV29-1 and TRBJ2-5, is SAVISQKPSRDICQRGTSLTIQCQVDSQVTMMFWYRQQPGQSLTLIATANQGSEATYESGFVIDKFPISRPNLTFSTLTVSNMSPEDSSIYLCSISTSGQETQYFGPGTRLLVL.

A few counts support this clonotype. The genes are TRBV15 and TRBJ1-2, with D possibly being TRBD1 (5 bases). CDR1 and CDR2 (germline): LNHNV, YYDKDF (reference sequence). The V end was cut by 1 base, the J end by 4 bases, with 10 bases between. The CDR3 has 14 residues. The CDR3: CATSRVNRFYGYTF. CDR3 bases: TGTGCCACCAGCAGAGTTAACAGGTTCTATGGCTACACCTTC.

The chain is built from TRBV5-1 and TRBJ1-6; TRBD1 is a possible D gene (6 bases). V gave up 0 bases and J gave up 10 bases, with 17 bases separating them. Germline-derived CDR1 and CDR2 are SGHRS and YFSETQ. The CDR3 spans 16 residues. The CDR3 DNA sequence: TGCGCCAGCAGCTTGGAGGTTTGGGACATTATGTCACCCCTCCACTTT. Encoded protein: CASSLEVWDIMSPLHF.

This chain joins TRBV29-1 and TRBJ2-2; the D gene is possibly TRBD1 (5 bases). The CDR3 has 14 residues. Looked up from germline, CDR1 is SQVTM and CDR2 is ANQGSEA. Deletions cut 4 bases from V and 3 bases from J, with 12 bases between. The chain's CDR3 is CSVGRQGHTGELFF. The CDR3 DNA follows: TGCAGCGTTGGGCGGCAGGGCCACACCGGGGAGCTGTTTTTT.

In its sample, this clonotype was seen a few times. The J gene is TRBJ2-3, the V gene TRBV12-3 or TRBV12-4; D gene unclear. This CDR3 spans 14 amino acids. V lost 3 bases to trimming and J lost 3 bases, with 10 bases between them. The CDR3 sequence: CASSFRVGTDTQYF. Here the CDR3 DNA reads TGTGCCAGCAGTTTCCGGGTGGGGACAGATACGCAGTATTTT.

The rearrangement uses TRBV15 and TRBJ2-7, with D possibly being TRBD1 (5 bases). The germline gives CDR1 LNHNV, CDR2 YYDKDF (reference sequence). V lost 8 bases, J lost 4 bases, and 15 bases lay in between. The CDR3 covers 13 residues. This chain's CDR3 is CATGAGAEYEQYF. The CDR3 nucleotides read TGTGCCACCGGGGCCGGCGCCGAATACGAGCAGTACTTC.

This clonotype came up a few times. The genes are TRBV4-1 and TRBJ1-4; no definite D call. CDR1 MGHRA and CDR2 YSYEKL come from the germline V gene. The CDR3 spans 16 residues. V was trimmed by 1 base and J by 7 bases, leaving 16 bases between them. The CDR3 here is CASSQVEGMVTEKLFF. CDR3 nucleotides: TGCGCCAGCAGCCAAGTAGAGGGCATGGTTACTGAAAAACTGTTTTTT.

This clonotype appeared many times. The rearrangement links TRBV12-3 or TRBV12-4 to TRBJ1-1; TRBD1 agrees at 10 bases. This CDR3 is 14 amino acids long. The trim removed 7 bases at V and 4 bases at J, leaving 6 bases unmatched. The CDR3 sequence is CASTSGQGGTEAFF. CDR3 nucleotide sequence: TGTGCCAGCACCTCCGGACAGGGGGGCACTGAAGCTTTCTTT.

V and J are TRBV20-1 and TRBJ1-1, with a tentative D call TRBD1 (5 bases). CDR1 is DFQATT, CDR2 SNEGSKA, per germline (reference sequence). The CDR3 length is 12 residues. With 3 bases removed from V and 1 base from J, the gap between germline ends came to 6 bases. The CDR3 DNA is TGCAGTGCTAGGACAGCGAACACTGAAGCTTTCTTT. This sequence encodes CSARTANTEAFF.

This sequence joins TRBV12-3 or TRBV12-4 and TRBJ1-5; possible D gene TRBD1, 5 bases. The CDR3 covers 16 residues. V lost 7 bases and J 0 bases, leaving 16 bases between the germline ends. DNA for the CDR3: TGTGCCAGCACCATGGGGGAATTCTATAGCAATCAGCCCCAGCATTTT. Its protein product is CASTMGEFYSNQPQHF.

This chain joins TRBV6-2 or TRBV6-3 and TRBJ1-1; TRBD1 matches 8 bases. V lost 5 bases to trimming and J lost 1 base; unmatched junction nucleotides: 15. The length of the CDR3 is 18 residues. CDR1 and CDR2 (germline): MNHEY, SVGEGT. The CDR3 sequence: CASSAYRGTPRTNTEAFF. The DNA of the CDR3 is TGTGCCAGCAGTGCTTACAGGGGGACGCCGCGGACGAACACTGAAGCTTTCTTT.

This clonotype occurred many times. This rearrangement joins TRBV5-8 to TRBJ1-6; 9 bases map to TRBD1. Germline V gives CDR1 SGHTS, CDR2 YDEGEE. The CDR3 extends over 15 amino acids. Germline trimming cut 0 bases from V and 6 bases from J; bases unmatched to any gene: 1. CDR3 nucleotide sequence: TGTGCCAGCAGCTTGGGACAGGGGGGTAATTCACCCCTCCACTTT. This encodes CASSLGQGGNSPLHF.

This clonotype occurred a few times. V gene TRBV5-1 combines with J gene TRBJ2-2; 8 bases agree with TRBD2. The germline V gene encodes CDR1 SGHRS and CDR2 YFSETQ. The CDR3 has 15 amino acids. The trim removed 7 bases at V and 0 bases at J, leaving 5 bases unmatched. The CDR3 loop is CASSLAVANTGELFF. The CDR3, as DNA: TGCGCCAGCTCACTAGCGGTCGCGAACACCGGGGAGCTGTTTTTT.

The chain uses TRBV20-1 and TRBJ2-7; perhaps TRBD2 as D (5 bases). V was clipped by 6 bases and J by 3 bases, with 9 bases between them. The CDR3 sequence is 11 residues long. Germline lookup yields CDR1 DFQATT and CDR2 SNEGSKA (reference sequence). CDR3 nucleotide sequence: TGCAGTGCCCCGGGAATCTACGAGCAGTACTTC. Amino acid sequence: CSAPGIYEQYF.

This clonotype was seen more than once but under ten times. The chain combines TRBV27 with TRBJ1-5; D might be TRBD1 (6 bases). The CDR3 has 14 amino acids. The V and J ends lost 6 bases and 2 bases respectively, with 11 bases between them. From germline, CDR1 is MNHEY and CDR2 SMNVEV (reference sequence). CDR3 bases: TGTGCCAGCAGGTCGGGGGCGGGCAATCAGCCCCAGCATTTT. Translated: CASRSGAGNQPQHF.

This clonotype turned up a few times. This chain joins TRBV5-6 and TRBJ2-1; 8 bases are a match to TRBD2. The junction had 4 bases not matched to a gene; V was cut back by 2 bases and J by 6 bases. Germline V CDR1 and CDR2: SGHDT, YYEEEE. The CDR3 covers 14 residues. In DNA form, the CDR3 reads TGTGCCAGCAGCTTTCCAACTAGCGGCAATGAGCAGTTCTTC. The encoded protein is CASSFPTSGNEQFF.

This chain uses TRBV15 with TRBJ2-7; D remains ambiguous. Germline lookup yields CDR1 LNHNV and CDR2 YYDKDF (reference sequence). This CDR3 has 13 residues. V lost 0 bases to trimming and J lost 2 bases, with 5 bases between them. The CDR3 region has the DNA TGTGCCACCAGCAGAGACACAGCCTACGAGCAGTACTTC. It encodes CATSRDTAYEQYF.

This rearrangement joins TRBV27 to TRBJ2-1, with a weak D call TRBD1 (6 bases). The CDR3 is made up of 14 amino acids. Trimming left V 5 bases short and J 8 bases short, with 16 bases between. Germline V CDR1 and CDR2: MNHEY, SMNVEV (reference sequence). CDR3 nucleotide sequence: TGTGCCAGCAGTCCCGGGGCAGGGGTCCATGAGCAGTTCTTC. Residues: CASSPGAGVHEQFF.

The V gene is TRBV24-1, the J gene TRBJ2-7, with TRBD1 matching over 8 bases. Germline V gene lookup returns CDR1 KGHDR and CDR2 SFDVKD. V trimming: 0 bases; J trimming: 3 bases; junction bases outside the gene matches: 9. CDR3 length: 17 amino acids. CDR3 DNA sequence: TGTGCCACCAGTGATTTGCCCACGGACGACAGGGGCTACGAGCAGTACTTC. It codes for CATSDLPTDDRGYEQYF.

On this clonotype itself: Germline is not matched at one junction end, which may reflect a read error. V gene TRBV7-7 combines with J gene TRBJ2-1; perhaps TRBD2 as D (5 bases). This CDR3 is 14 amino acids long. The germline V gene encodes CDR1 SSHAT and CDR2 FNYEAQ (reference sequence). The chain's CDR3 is CASSHDYPTDEQFF. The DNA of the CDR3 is TGTGCTAGCAGCCACGACTATCCCACGGATGAGCAGTTCTTC.

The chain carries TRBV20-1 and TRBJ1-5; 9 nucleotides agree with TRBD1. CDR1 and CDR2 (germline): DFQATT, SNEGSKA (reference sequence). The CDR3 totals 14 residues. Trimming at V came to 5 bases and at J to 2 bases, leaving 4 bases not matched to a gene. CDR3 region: CSARTGGGNQPQHF. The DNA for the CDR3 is TGCAGTGCTCGCACAGGGGGCGGCAATCAGCCCCAGCATTTT.

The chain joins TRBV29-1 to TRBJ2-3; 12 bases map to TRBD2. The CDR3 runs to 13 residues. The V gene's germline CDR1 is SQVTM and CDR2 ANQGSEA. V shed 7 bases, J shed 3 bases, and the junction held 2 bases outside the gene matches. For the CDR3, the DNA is TGCAGCGCCGGGACTAGCGGGACAGATACGCAGTATTTT. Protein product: CSAGTSGTDTQYF.

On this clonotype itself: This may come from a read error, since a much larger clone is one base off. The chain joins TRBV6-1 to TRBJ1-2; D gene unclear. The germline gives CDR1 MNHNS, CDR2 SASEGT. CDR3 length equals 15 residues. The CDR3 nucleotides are TGTGCCAGCAGTGAAAAAACAGCCTTCAACTATAGCTACACCTTC. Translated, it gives CASSEKTAFNYSYTF.